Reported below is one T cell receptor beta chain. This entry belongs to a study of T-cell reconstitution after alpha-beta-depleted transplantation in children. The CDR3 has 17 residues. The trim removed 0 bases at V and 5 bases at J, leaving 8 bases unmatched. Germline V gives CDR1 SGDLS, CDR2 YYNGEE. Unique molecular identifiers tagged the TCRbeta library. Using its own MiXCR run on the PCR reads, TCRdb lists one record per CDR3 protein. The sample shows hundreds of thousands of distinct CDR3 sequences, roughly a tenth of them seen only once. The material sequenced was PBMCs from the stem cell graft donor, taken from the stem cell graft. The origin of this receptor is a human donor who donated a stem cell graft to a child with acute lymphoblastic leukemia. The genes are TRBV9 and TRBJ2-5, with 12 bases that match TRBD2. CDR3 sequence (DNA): TGTGCCAGCAGCGTAGACCCTAGCGGGGGGGCCAAGGAGACCCAGTACTTC. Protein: CASSVDPSGGAKETQYF.